This note documents a single T cell receptor (beta chain) sequence. What it binds is unknown. Naive CD8+ T cells had a CD45RO-CCR7+CD27+CD95- phenotype. TRB cDNA was prepared as libraries by UMI-labeled 5' RACE. TCRdb reprocessed the 5' RACE reads and keeps a single row for each CDR3 protein, giving no DNA. This sample's clone table lists around 60,000 distinct CDR3 sequences. The data stem from a study of CXCR3-negative and CXCR3-positive naive CD8 T cells. The study, taken as a whole, reports: Researchers report that CXCR3-positive naive cells carry more hydrophobic TRB CDR3s than CXCR3-negative naive cells.

CDR3 length equals 14 residues. Per germline, CDR1 DFQATT and CDR2 SNEGSKA (reference sequence). The sequenced material came from naive CXCR3+ CD8+ T cells from blood. Stated subset: CD45RO-CCR7+CD27+CD95- naive CD8+ T cells expressing CXCR3 (TNR3+). The rearrangement joins TRBV20-1 to TRBJ2-7; checking the TCRdb D call of TRBD2 is not possible without DNA. This clonotype was obtained from a human donor in good health. Some clones in this sample may be carry-over from other donors' samples. The CDR3 reads CSAMGTTSSYEQYF.